The rows below give T cell receptor beta chains drawn from one sample of a study of cytomegalovirus exposure and HLA in healthy donors. TCRdb's copy holds only in-frame clones and misses some; the assay was immunoSEQ multiplex PCR. Among 65,000 to 75,000 clones listed, just over 95% were seen once. The sequenced material came from PBMCs. Source of these receptors: a woman aged 18-29 years in good health and CMV-seropositive. The CDR3 runs from the conserved cysteine through the conserved F or W. The D gene is left open where the match is weak. Clone size is not always given. Where it is, it says once, few, many or a class for expanded clones.

abundance,v_gene,j_gene,d_gene,CDR3nt,CDR3aa
-,TRBV27,TRBJ2-2,-,TGTGCCAGCAGTGAGGTCGACCTGTCGAACACCGGGGAGCTGTTTTTT,CASSEVDLSNTGELFF
-,TRBV7-9,TRBJ2-7,-,TGTGCCAGCAGCCCGGGGGTCGAGCAGTACTTC,CASSPGVEQYF
-,TRBV7-8,TRBJ2-5,-,TGTGCCAGCAGCCTGCGAAAAGAGACCCAGTACTTC,CASSLRKETQYF
-,TRBV11-3,TRBJ2-7,-,TGTGCCAGCAGCTTAGCGCGCGGCGAGCAGTACTTC,CASSLARGEQYF
-,TRBV7-9,TRBJ2-3,-,TGTGCCAGCAGCCCCAGGGTGGGCACAGATACGCAGTATTTT,CASSPRVGTDTQYF
-,TRBV6-5,TRBJ2-6,TRBD1,TGTGCCAGCAGTTACCACAGGGGGCAGGGGGCCAACGTCCTGACTTTC,CASSYHRGQGANVLTF
-,TRBV7-3,TRBJ2-5,-,TGTGCCAGCAGCTTAAGTGGGAGCGGAGAGACCCAGTACTTC,CASSLSGSGETQYF
-,TRBV7-9,TRBJ2-1,TRBD2,TGTGCCAGCAGCTTAGGCGGGAGGGCCAAGGGTGAGCAGTTCTTC,CASSLGGRAKGEQFF
-,TRBV30,TRBJ2-5,TRBD2,TGTGCCTGGAGTGGGCCCGGGGGGCAAGAGACCCAGTACTTC,CAWSGPGGQETQYF
-,TRBV7-3,TRBJ2-7,TRBD1,TGTGCCAGCAGCGAGACACCGGGACAGGGGGGCGAGCAGTACTTC,CASSETPGQGGEQYF
-,TRBV15,TRBJ1-5,-,TGTGCCACCAGCAGACCTTCAACAGTCACCAGCAATCAGCCCCAGCATTTT,CATSRPSTVTSNQPQHF
-,TRBV6-5,TRBJ1-1,TRBD1,TGTGCCAGCAAATGGGACAGATCGGACACTGAAGCTTTCTTT,CASKWDRSDTEAFF
once,TRBV28,TRBJ2-7,-,TGTGCCAGCAGTTTTAGTCCTTTAGGAGGGTACGAGCAGTACTTC,CASSFSPLGGYEQYF
-,TRBV29-1,TRBJ2-3,-,TGCAGCGTTGAAGGGGGCAGGGCAGATACGCAGTATTTT,CSVEGGRADTQYF